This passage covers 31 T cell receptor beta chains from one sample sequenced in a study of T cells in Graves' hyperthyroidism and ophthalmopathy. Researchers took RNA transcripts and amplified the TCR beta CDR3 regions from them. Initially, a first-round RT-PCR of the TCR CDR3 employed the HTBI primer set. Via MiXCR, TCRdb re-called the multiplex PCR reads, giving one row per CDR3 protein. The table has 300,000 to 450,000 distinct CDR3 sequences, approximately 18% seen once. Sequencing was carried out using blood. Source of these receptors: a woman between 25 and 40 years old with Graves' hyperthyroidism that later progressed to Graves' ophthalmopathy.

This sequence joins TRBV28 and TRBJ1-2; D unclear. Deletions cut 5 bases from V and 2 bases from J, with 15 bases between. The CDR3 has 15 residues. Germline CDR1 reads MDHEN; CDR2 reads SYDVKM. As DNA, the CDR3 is TGTGCCAGCAGTCCCATGCCGGACCCAAACTATGGCTACACCTTC. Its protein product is CASSPMPDPNYGYTF.

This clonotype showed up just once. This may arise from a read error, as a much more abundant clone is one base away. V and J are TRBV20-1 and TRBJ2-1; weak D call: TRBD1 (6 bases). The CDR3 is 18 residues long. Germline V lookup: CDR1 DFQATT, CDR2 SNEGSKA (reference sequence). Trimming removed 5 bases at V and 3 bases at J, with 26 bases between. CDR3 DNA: TGCAGTGCTCCCAGAGGGGGTCCGTCGGAAGTCTTCTACAATGAGCAGTTCTTC. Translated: CSAPRGGPSEVFYNEQFF.

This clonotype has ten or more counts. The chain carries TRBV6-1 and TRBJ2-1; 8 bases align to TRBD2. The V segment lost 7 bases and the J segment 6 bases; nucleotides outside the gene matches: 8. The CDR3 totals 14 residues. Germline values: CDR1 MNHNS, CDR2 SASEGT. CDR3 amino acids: CASIPGLVGNEQFF. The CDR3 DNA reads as TGTGCCAGCATCCCGGGACTAGTCGGCAATGAGCAGTTCTTC.

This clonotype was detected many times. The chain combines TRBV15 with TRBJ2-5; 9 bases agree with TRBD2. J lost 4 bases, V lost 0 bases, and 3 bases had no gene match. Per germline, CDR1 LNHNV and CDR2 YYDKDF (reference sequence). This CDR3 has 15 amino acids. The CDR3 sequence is CATSRELRGGETQYF. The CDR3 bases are TGTGCCACCAGCAGAGAGTTGCGGGGGGGAGAGACCCAGTACTTC.

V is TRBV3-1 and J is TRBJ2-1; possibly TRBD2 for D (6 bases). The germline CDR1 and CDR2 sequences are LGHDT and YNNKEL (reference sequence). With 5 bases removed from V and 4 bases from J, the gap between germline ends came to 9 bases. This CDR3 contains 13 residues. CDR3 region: CASSVLAYNEQFF. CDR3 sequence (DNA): TGTGCCAGCAGCGTACTAGCATACAATGAGCAGTTCTTC.

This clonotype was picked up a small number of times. The CDR3 DNA follows: TGTGCCACCCGGAGGGCAGGGGATGAGTCTGGCTACACCTTC. It encodes CATRRAGDESGYTF. V usage is TRBV24-1 and J usage is TRBJ1-2; tentative D call: TRBD1 (6 bases). Germline loops: CDR1 KGHDR, CDR2 SFDVKD. Trimming left V 9 bases short and J 7 bases short, with 20 bases between. The CDR3 spans 14 residues.

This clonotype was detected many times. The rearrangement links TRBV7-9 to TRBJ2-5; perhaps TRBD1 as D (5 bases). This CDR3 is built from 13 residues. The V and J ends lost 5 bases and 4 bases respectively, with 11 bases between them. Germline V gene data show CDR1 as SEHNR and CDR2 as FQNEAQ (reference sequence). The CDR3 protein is CASSLGQGETQYF. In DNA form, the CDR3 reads TGTGCCAGCAGCCTTGGGCAGGGAGAGACCCAGTACTTC.

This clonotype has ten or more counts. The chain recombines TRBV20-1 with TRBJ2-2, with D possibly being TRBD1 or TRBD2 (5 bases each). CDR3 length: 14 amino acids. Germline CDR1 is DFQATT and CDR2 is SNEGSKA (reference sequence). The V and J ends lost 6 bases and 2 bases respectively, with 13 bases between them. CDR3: CSAIRDLNTGELFF. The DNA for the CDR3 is TGCAGTGCCATCCGGGACCTAAACACCGGGGAGCTGTTTTTT.

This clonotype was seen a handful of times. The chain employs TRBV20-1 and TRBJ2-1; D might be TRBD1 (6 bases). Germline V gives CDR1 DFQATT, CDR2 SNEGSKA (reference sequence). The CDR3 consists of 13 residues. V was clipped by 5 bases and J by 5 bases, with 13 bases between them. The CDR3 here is CSAPGHRNNEQFF. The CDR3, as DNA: TGCAGTGCTCCGGGACACCGAAACAATGAGCAGTTCTTC.

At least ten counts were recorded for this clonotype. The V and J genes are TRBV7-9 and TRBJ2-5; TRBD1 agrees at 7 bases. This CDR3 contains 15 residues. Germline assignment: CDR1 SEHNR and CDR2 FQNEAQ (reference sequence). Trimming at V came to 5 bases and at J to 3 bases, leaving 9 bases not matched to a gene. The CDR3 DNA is TGTGCCAGCAGCCAGACGTGGCAGGGGGAAGAGACCCAGTACTTC. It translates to CASSQTWQGEETQYF.

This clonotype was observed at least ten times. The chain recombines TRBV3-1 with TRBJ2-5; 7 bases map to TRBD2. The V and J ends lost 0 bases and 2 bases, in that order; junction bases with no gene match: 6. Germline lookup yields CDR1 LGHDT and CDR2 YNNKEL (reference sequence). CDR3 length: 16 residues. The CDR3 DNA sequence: TGTGCCAGCAGCCAAGATCTCAGGGACTATCAAGAGACCCAGTACTTC. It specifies CASSQDLRDYQETQYF.

The DNA for the CDR3 is TGTGCCAGCAGTCCTAGCGGTTACTCCTACGAGCAGTACTTC. Encoded protein: CASSPSGYSYEQYF. This sequence joins TRBV27 and TRBJ2-7; TRBD2 matches 7 bases. Germline CDR1 MNHEY, CDR2 SMNVEV (reference sequence). This CDR3 contains 14 residues. V was pared by 5 bases and J by 0 bases, with 4 bases of the junction left unmatched.

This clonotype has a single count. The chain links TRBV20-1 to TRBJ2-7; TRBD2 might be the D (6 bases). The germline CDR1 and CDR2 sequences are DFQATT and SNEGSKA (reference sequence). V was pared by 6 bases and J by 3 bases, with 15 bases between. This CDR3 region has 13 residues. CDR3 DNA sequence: TGCAGTGCCAACCGGGACTCAATCTACGAGCAGTACTTC. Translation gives CSANRDSIYEQYF.

CDR3 amino acids: CASSQDTHRTNTGELFF. DNA for the CDR3: TGTGCCAGCAGCCAAGATACCCACAGAACGAACACCGGGGAGCTGTTTTTT. V is TRBV4-2 and J is TRBJ2-2; D not certain. Deletions cut 0 bases from V and 0 bases from J, with 11 bases between. The CDR3 length is 17 residues. Germline values: CDR1 LGHNA, CDR2 YNFKEQ.

The CDR3 nucleotides read TGTGCCAGCAGAGGGACAGGGGATGGTGGCTACACCTTC. Its protein is CASRGTGDGGYTF. The rearrangement joins TRBV6-2 or TRBV6-3 to TRBJ1-2; 10 bases are a match to TRBD1. The junction had 5 bases not matched to a gene; V was cut back by 6 bases and J by 7 bases. The CDR3 loop spans 13 amino acids. Germline V gives CDR1 MNHEY, CDR2 SVGEGT.

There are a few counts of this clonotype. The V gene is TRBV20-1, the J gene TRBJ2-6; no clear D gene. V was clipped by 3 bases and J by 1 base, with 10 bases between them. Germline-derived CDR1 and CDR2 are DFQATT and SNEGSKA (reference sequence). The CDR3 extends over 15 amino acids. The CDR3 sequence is CSASSPLSGANVLTF. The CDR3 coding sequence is TGCAGTGCTAGTTCCCCCCTGTCTGGGGCCAACGTCCTGACTTTC.

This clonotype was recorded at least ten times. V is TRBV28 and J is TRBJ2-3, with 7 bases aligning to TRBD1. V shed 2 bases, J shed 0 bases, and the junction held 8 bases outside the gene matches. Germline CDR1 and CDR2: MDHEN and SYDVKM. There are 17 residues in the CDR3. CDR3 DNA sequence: TGTGCCAGCAGTTTACGAGGGACAGTCCCTAGCACAGATACGCAGTATTTT. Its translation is CASSLRGTVPSTDTQYF.

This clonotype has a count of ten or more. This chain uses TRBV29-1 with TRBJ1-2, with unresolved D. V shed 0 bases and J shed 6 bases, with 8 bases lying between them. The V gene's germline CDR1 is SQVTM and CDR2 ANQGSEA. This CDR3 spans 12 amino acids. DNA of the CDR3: TGCAGCGTTGAAGATCTTAAGGATGGCTACACCTTC. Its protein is CSVEDLKDGYTF.

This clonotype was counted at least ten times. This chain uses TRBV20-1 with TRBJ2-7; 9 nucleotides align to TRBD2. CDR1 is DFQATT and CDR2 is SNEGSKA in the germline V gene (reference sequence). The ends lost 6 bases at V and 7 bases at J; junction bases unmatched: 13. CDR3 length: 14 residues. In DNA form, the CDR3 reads TGCAGTGCGAACCGAGCGGGGGGAGCGGGAGAGCAGTACTTC. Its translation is CSANRAGGAGEQYF.

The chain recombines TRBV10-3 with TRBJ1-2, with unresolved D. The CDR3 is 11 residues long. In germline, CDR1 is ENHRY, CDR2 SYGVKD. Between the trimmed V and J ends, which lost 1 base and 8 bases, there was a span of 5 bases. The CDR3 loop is CAISELQGYTF. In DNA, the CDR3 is TGTGCCATCAGTGAGTTACAGGGCTACACCTTC.

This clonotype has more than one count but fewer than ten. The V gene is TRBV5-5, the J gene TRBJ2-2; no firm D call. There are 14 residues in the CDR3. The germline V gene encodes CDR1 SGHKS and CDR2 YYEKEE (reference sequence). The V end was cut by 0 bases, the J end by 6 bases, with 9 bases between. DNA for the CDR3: TGTGCCAGCAGCTTGGGTCCGTCCCCCGGGGAGCTGTTTTTT. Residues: CASSLGPSPGELFF.

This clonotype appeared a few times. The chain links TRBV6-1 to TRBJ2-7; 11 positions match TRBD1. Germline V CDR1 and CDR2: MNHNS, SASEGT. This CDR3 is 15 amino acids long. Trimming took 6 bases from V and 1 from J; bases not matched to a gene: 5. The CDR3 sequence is CASRGDRGVSYEQYF. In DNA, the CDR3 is TGTGCCAGCAGGGGGGACAGGGGGGTATCCTACGAGCAGTACTTC.

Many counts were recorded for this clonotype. The CDR3 sequence: CASSLNGQNSGNTIYF. The CDR3 DNA reads as TGTGCCAGCAGCCTAAATGGACAGAACTCTGGAAACACCATATATTTT. V usage is TRBV11-2 and J usage is TRBJ1-3; D possibly corresponds to TRBD1 (6 bases). The germline gives CDR1 SGHAT, CDR2 FQNNGV. V lost 5 bases and J 0 bases, leaving 14 bases between the germline ends. There are 16 residues in the CDR3.

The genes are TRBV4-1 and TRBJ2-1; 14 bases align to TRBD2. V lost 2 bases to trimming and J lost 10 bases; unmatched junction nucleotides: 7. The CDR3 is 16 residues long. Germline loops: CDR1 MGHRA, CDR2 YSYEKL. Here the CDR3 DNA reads TGCGCCAGCAGCCAACCGACTAGCGGGAGGGCCCGAGAGCAGTTCTTC. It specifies CASSQPTSGRAREQFF.

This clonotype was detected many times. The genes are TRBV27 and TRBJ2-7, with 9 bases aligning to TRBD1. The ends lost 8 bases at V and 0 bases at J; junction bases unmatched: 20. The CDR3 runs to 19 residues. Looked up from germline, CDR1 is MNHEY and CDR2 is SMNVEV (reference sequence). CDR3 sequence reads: CASWNKQGAFGTTSYEQYF. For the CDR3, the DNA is TGTGCCAGCTGGAATAAACAGGGGGCGTTTGGGACTACCTCCTACGAGCAGTACTTC.

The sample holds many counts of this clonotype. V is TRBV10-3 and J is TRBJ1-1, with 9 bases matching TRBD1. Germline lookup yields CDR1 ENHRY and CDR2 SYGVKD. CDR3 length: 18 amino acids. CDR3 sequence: CATLDRQGVLGMNTEAFF. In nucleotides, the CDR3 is TGTGCGACGTTGGACCGACAGGGGGTGTTGGGCATGAACACTGAAGCTTTCTTT.

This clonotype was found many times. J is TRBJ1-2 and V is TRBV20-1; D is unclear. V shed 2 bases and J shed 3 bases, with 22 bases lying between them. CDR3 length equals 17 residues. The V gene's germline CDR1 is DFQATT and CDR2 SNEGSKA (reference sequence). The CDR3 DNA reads TGCAGTGCTAGACATCCCCCCCGGGAGCGGGTGTACTATGGCTACACCTTC. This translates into CSARHPPRERVYYGYTF.

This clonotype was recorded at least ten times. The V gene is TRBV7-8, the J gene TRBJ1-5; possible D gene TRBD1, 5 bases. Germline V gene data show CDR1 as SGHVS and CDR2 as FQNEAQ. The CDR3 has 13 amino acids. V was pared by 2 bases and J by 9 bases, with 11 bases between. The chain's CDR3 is CASSLWGRRPQHF. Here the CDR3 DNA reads TGTGCCAGCAGCTTATGGGGCAGGAGGCCCCAGCATTTT. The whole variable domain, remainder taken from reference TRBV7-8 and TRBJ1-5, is GAGVSQSPRYKVAKRGQDVALRCDPISGHVSLFWYQQALGQGPEFLTYFQNEAQLDKSGLPSDRFFAERPEGSVSTLKIQRTQQEDSAVYLCASSLWGRRPQHFGDGTRLSIL.

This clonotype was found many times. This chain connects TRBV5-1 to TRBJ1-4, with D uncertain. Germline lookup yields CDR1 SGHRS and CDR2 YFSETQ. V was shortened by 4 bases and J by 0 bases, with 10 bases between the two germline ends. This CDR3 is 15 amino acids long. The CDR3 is CASSLHRATNEKLFF. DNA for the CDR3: TGCGCCAGCAGCCTGCACAGAGCAACTAATGAAAAACTGTTTTTT.

The CDR3 protein is CASSYSVGTEGEQYF. The CDR3 DNA follows: TGTGCCAGCAGTTACTCAGTTGGGACAGAAGGCGAGCAGTACTTC. V usage is TRBV6-5 and J usage is TRBJ2-7; TRBD1 agrees at 7 bases. This CDR3 has 15 residues. J was trimmed by 6 bases and V by 0 bases; bases with no gene match: 8. The germline V gene encodes CDR1 MNHEY and CDR2 SVGAGI.

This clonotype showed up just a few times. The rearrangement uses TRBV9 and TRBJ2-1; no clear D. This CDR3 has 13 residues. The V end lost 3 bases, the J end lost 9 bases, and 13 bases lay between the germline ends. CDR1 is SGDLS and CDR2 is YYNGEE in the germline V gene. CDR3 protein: CASSGGSGSEQFF. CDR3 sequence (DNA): TGTGCCAGCAGCGGGGGTTCAGGATCTGAGCAGTTCTTC.